The 24 T cell receptor beta chains in this list originate from one sample, sequenced in a study of tumor and adjacent non-tumor tissue in lung cancer. Three rounds of nested PCR, following a modified ARM-PCR protocol, produced the TCRbeta library. TCRdb reprocessed the multiplex PCR reads via MiXCR and lists one record per CDR3 protein. This table has around 74,000 distinct CDR3 sequences, roughly 75% appearing once. The template was RNA from unsorted bulk tissue. The material sequenced was lung tumor tissue. These receptors originate from a woman in her 70s with non-small cell lung cancer.

In this sample, this clonotype turned up a few times. A much bigger clone sits one base away, suggesting this may be a read error. V is TRBV6-1 and J is TRBJ2-1; D remains unclear. This CDR3 is 14 amino acids long. Per germline, CDR1 MNHNS and CDR2 SASEGT. CDR3 loop: CTSSARRAYNEQFF. The CDR3 DNA reads TGTACCAGCAGTGCCCGTAGGGCCTATAATGAGCAGTTCTTC.

The chain employs TRBV6-1 and TRBJ1-2; D is unclear. This CDR3 is built from 14 residues. The V end was cut by 2 bases, the J end by 11 bases, with 18 bases between. Germline V gives CDR1 MNHNS, CDR2 SASEGT. The CDR3 DNA reads as TGTGCCAGCAGTGAAACCATTGGTTTGTACGGTTACACCTTC. It codes for CASSETIGLYGYTF.

As for this clonotype: The junction differs from germline at one of its ends, possibly a read error. This chain links TRBV6-5 with TRBJ2-7; D gene ambiguous. The CDR3 totals 13 residues. Germline CDR1 and CDR2: MNHEY and SVGAGI. As DNA, the CDR3 is TGTGCCGGCAGTTACTTTAGTGGCTACGAGCTGTACTTC. The encoded protein is CAGSYFSGYELYF.

As concerns this clonotype: At one end the junction does not follow the germline gene, possibly because of a read error. This chain links TRBV6-6 with TRBJ2-1, with D uncertain. The CDR3 contains 13 residues. Germline lookup yields CDR1 MNHNY and CDR2 SVGAGI (reference sequence). CDR3 amino acids: CASSYSSGYEQFF. The CDR3 DNA is TGTGCTAGCAGTTACTCGAGTGGCTATGAGCAGTTCTTC.

This clonotype was recorded at least ten times. This sequence joins TRBV28 and TRBJ2-7, with D possibly TRBD2 on 5 matching bases. Trimming removed 3 bases at V and 0 bases at J, with 33 bases between. In germline, CDR1 is MDHEN, CDR2 SYDVKM. The CDR3 runs to 22 residues. CDR3 sequence: CASSFLVRHPGLGGLSSYEQYF. The DNA for the CDR3 is TGTGCCAGCAGTTTTCTTGTCAGGCACCCAGGTCTTGGCGGGCTTAGCTCCTACGAGCAGTACTTC.

Comment on this clonotype: The conserved phenylalanine or tryptophan is not found at the CDR3 terminus, so this likely reflects a read error. The gene calls are TRBV11-2 and TRBJ1-6; no reliable D call. Trimming removed 1 base at V and 7 bases at J, with 5 bases between. CDR1 SGHAT and CDR2 FQNNGV come from the germline V gene. The CDR3 runs to 13 residues. The CDR3 loop is CASSLVRNSPLHS. CDR3 nucleotides: TGTGCCAGCAGCTTAGTCCGAAATTCACCCCTCCACTCT.

Comments on this clonotype: Mismatch with germline at one junction end may stem from a read error. V and J are TRBV6-2 or TRBV6-3 and TRBJ2-1, with D perhaps TRBD2 (6 bases). This CDR3 is built from 12 residues. Looked up from germline, CDR1 is MNHEY and CDR2 is SVGEGT. CDR3 amino acids: CASSYEEGERFF. The CDR3 nucleotides are TGTGCCAGCAGTTACGAGGAGGGCGAGCGGTTCTTT.

As regards this clonotype: The conserved final phenylalanine or tryptophan is absent from the CDR3, which likely points to a read error. The DNA is omitted, as the CDR3 cannot be located on it reliably, and the CDR3 follows TCRdb's listing. This CDR3 reads CASKEPCRGNVITL. The chain joins TRBV5-1 to TRBJ1-2; TRBD1, the D gene given by the table, was not confirmed from the DNA. In germline, CDR1 is SGHRS, CDR2 YFSETQ. Termini included, the CDR3 measures 14 amino acids.

The chain couples TRBV6-5 to TRBJ2-5; D is perhaps TRBD2 (6 bases). The length of the CDR3 is 14 residues. The germline V gene encodes CDR1 MNHEY and CDR2 SVGAGI. Trimming removed 5 bases at V and 4 bases at J, with 14 bases between. The chain's CDR3 is CASSHAGLVETQYF. CDR3 DNA: TGTGCCAGCAGTCATGCGGGATTGGTAGAGACCCAGTACTTC.

Points on this clonotype: The missing conserved phenylalanine or tryptophan at the end of this CDR3 makes a read error likely. The J gene is TRBJ1-6, the V gene TRBV29-1; D is unclear. The CDR3 has 13 residues. Germline V lookup: CDR1 SQVTM, CDR2 ANQGSEA. The CDR3 nucleotides read TGCAGTGTTGGAGAGGATTTGGATTCACCCCTCCACTCT. Amino acids: CSVGEDLDSPLHS.

This clonotype was seen just once. It is likely a read error, because the conserved phenylalanine at the end of the CDR3 is missing. V is TRBV11-3 and J is TRBJ2-1; the D gene is possibly TRBD1 (6 bases). Trimming removed 7 bases at V and 4 bases at J, with 17 bases between. CDR1 is SGHNT and CDR2 is YENEEA in the germline V gene. The length of the CDR3 is 15 residues. CDR3 residues: CASNLQGSTYNEQFL. The CDR3 DNA sequence: TGTGCCAGCAACTTGCAGGGGAGCACATACAATGAGCAGTTCCTC.

This clonotype has ten or more counts. V and J are TRBV6-6 and TRBJ2-1, with D unresolved. Trimming stripped 6 bases from V and 3 bases from J, with 9 bases between. The germline gives CDR1 MNHNY, CDR2 SVGAGI (reference sequence). The CDR3 is 13 amino acids. CDR3: CASSTGYYNEQFF. In nucleotides, the CDR3 is TGTGCCAGCAGCACGGGCTACTACAATGAGCAGTTCTTC.

Remarks on this clonotype: The junction departs from germline at one end; a sequencing error may be responsible. This chain uses TRBV4-1 with TRBJ2-5; D is possibly TRBD2 (6 bases). From germline, CDR1 is MGHRA and CDR2 YSYEKL. The CDR3 runs 15 residues. The CDR3 DNA reads as TGCGCCAGCAGCCGAGTAGCGGACTACCAAAAGACCCAGTACTTC. It codes for CASSRVADYQKTQYF.

This clonotype appeared once. Germline is not matched at one junction end, which may reflect a read error. The CDR3 spells CASRPEQGIYDHYF. The CDR3 coding sequence is TGCGCCAGCAGACCGGAACAGGGTATCTACGATCATTACTTC. This rearrangement joins TRBV11-1 to TRBJ2-7, with TRBD1 as a possible D gene (6 bases). This CDR3 region has 14 residues. Looked up from germline, CDR1 is SGHAT and CDR2 is FQDESV (reference sequence). Combining the CDR3 with reference TRBV11-1 and TRBJ2-7 gives the whole variable domain EAEVAQSPRYKITEKSQAVAFWCDPISGHATLYWYRQILGQGPELLVQFQDESVVDDSQLPKDRFSAERLKGVDSTLKIQPAELGDSAMYLCASRPEQGIYDHYFGPGTRLTVT.

At least ten counts were recorded for this clonotype. The chain combines TRBV6-5 with TRBJ1-5; 7 bases are a match to TRBD1. The CDR3 has 14 amino acids. The V gene end was trimmed by 6 bases and the J gene end by 6 bases; junction bases not matched to a gene: 8. Germline CDR1 MNHEY, CDR2 SVGAGI. The CDR3 DNA reads as TGTGCCAGCAGCCCTGACAGGGTCGGTCAGCCCCAGCATTTT. Translation: CASSPDRVGQPQHF.

For this clonotype: A much larger clone differs by one base, so this may be a read error. The chain couples TRBV24-1 to TRBJ2-1, with 7 nucleotides matching TRBD1. CDR1 and CDR2 (germline): KGHDR, SFDVKD. The CDR3 totals 11 residues. CDR3 DNA: TGTGCCACAGGGGGCTTGGATGAGCTGTTCTTC. This encodes CATGGLDELFF.

Regarding this clonotype: At one boundary the junction diverges from the germline segment, which might be a read error. The chain links TRBV5-4 to TRBJ2-5; D remains ambiguous. Germline CDR1 and CDR2: SGHNT and YYREEE (reference sequence). The CDR3 loop spans 16 amino acids. CDR3 in amino acids: CASSLGALADQEAQYF. CDR3 DNA sequence: TGTGCCAGCAGCTTGGGGGCTCTGGCAGACCAAGAGGCCCAGTACTTC.

Details on this clonotype: The final CDR3 position lacks the conserved phenylalanine or tryptophan, pointing to a likely read error. This rearrangement joins TRBV29-1 to TRBJ2-5; TRBD2 agrees at 7 bases. This CDR3 is 12 amino acids long. Germline loops: CDR1 SQVTM, CDR2 ANQGSEA. V gave up 7 bases and J gave up 2 bases; unmatched junction bases: 4. CDR3 DNA: TGCAGCGCTAGACTAGCTCAAGAGACCCAGTACTTA. Amino acid sequence: CSARLAQETQYL.

As for this clonotype: The CDR3 carries no conserved terminal phenylalanine or tryptophan, so it likely arises from a read error. The DNA is left out, because the CDR3 cannot be placed on it with certainty; the CDR3 is given as TCRdb lists it. The V gene is TRBV12-3 or TRBV12-4, the J gene TRBJ2-7; the table gives TRBD1 as D, unverified against the DNA. The CDR3 contains 16 residues when both ends are counted. The CDR3 here is CASSSTGVGTSYEQYI.

This clonotype was found a few times. Given a much more abundant clone one base away, this may be a read error. The chain is built from TRBV12-3 or TRBV12-4 and TRBJ1-6; tentatively, D is TRBD1 (6 bases). There are 17 residues in the CDR3. V was trimmed by 5 bases and J by 6 bases, leaving 20 bases between them. This chain's CDR3 is CASSNARRGAFNSPLHF. The CDR3 DNA reads TGTGCCAGCAGTAACGCCAGACGGGGGGCTTTTAATTCACCCCTCCACTTT.

For this clonotype: One end of the junction is discordant with germline, which a read error may explain. The CDR3 DNA is TGTGCCAGCAATTGGACTAGCGGGACGAGCACAAATACGCAGTATTTT. Protein product: CASNWTSGTSTNTQYF. The gene calls are TRBV6-6 and TRBJ2-3; 12 bases map to TRBD2. Germline CDR1 and CDR2: MNHNY and SVGAGI (reference sequence). The CDR3 sequence is 16 residues long.

Details on this clonotype: The germline gene is not matched at one end of the junction; a read error may be the cause. CDR3 DNA sequence: TGTGCCAGTAGCTATCAAGGATCTTCCGAGACCCAGTACTTC. Residues: CASSYQGSSETQYF. The chain employs TRBV4-1 and TRBJ2-5; the D is unclear. The CDR3 sequence is 14 residues long. The germline V gene has CDR1 MGHRA and CDR2 YSYEKL.

Remarks on this clonotype: At one end the junction does not follow the germline gene, possibly because of a read error. The CDR3 coding sequence is TGTGTCAGCAGTTACCTGCGGGTCTTCAGGGGGGCCTACGAGCAGTACTTC. Translating gives CVSSYLRVFRGAYEQYF. V gene TRBV6-5 combines with J gene TRBJ2-7, with D perhaps TRBD1 (7 bases). The CDR3 is 17 residues long. The germline CDR1 and CDR2 sequences are MNHEY and SVGAGI.

This chain connects TRBV12-3 or TRBV12-4 to TRBJ2-7; unclear D gene. This CDR3 is built from 15 residues. V lost 1 base and J 5 bases, leaving 15 bases between the germline ends. CDR3 residues: CASSLGSCGMNEQYF. CDR3 DNA sequence: TGTGCCAGCAGTTTAGGAAGCTGCGGAATGAACGAGCAGTACTTC.